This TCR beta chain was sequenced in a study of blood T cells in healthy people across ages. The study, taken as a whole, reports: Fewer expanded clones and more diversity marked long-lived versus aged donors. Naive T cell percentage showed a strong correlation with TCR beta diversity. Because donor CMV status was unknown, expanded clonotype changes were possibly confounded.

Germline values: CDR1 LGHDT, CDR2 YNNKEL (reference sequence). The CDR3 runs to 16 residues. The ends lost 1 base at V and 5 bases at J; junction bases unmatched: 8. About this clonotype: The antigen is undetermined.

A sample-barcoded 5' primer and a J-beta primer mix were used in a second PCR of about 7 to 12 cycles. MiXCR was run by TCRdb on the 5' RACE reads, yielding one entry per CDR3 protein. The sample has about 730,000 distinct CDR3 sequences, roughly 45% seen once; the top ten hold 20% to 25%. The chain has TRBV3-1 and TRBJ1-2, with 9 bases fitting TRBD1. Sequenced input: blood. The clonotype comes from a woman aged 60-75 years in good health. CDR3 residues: CASSQGTGDVGYGYTF. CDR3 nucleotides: TGTGCCAGCAGCCAAGGGACAGGGGACGTTGGGTATGGCTACACCTTC.